Listed below are T cell receptor beta chains from one sample, sequenced in a study of blood T cell repertoires in COVID-19. The method was immunoSEQ multiplex PCR; TCRdb's version includes in-frame clones alone and lacks a portion of them. Here the sample spans approximately 42,000 clones, approximately 70% being singletons. The sample was peripheral blood. Source of these receptors: an elderly man with acute or convalescent COVID-19. The CDR3 runs from the conserved cysteine through the conserved F or W. A D gene is named only where the DNA matches it firmly. Clone size is stated in some rows and not others, as once, few, many or a class when expanded.

CDR3aa: CASSPLETQYF
CDR3nt: TGTGCCAGCAGCCCCCTCGAGACCCAGTACTTC
j_gene: TRBJ2-5
v_gene: TRBV7-2
abundance: -
d_gene: -

CDR3aa: CSASSGATSGANVLTF
CDR3nt: TGCAGTGCTAGTTCAGGGGCCACCTCTGGGGCCAACGTCCTGACTTTC
j_gene: TRBJ2-6
v_gene: TRBV20-1
abundance: -
d_gene: -

CDR3aa: CASSLSGAGGTQYF
CDR3nt: TGTGCCAGCAGTTTATCAGGAGCCGGGGGGACCCAGTACTTC
j_gene: TRBJ2-5
v_gene: TRBV27
abundance: -
d_gene: -

CDR3aa: CASSQGQGLTDTQYF
CDR3nt: TGTGCCAGCAGTCAGGGGCAGGGGCTCACAGATACGCAGTATTTT
j_gene: TRBJ2-3
v_gene: TRBV3-1/TRBV3-2
abundance: -
d_gene: -

CDR3aa: CASSRRGSDYEQYF
CDR3nt: TGTGCCAGCAGCCGAAGAGGCAGCGACTACGAGCAGTACTTC
j_gene: TRBJ2-7
v_gene: TRBV14
abundance: -
d_gene: -

CDR3aa: CASSTTSGRGELFF
CDR3nt: TGCGCCAGCAGTACCACTAGCGGGAGGGGGGAGCTGTTTTTT
j_gene: TRBJ2-2
v_gene: TRBV10-2
abundance: -
d_gene: TRBD2

CDR3aa: CATSRDRGTSAYNEQFF
CDR3nt: TGTGCCACCAGCAGAGATCGGGGGACTAGCGCTTACAATGAGCAGTTCTTC
j_gene: TRBJ2-1
v_gene: TRBV15
abundance: -
d_gene: TRBD2

CDR3aa: CASSGQGATNEQFF
CDR3nt: TGTGCCAGCAGCGGACAGGGGGCGACCAATGAGCAGTTCTTC
j_gene: TRBJ2-1
v_gene: TRBV2
abundance: few
d_gene: TRBD1

CDR3aa: CASSLGGRVSAGELFF
CDR3nt: TGTGCCAGCAGCTTGGGGGGCAGGGTTTCAGCCGGGGAGCTGTTTTTT
j_gene: TRBJ2-2
v_gene: TRBV5-4
abundance: few
d_gene: -

CDR3aa: CASSEGTSGRRDTQYF
CDR3nt: TGTGCCAGCAGTGAAGGGACTAGCGGGAGGAGAGATACGCAGTATTTT
j_gene: TRBJ2-3
v_gene: TRBV2
abundance: -
d_gene: TRBD2

CDR3aa: CASSLETGGNSPLHF
CDR3nt: TGTGCCAGCAGCTTAGAGACAGGGGGTAATTCACCCCTCCACTTT
j_gene: TRBJ1-6
v_gene: TRBV7-9
abundance: -
d_gene: TRBD1

CDR3aa: CASSWGGPETQYF
CDR3nt: TGTGCCAGCAGCTGGGGGGGCCCCGAGACCCAGTACTTC
j_gene: TRBJ2-5
v_gene: TRBV7-3
abundance: -
d_gene: -

CDR3aa: CADRTQETQYF
CDR3nt: TGTGCCGACAGGACACAAGAGACCCAGTACTTC
j_gene: TRBJ2-5
v_gene: TRBV28
abundance: -
d_gene: -

CDR3aa: CASSHRRDSNQPQHF
CDR3nt: TGTGCCAGCAGCCACAGGAGGGACAGCAATCAGCCCCAGCATTTT
j_gene: TRBJ1-5
v_gene: TRBV7-8
abundance: -
d_gene: -

CDR3aa: CASSFLPGMGEKLFF
CDR3nt: TGTGCCAGCAGTTTTCTTCCGGGGATGGGTGAAAAACTGTTTTTT
j_gene: TRBJ1-4
v_gene: TRBV28
abundance: once
d_gene: -

CDR3aa: CASSLGQSYEQYF
CDR3nt: TGTGCCAGCAGCTTGGGACAGAGCTACGAGCAGTACTTC
j_gene: TRBJ2-7
v_gene: TRBV5-6
abundance: -
d_gene: -

CDR3aa: CASTPHPAQGSPKNIQYF
CDR3nt: TGTGCCAGCACCCCACATCCGGCGCAGGGTAGTCCCAAAAACATTCAGTACTTC
j_gene: TRBJ2-4
v_gene: TRBV28
abundance: -
d_gene: -

CDR3aa: CASSYLSYNEQFF
CDR3nt: TGTGCCAGCAGTTACTTGAGTTACAATGAGCAGTTCTTC
j_gene: TRBJ2-1
v_gene: TRBV6-6
abundance: -
d_gene: -

CDR3aa: CASSPPVGGGPSGDTQYF
CDR3nt: TGTGCCAGCAGCCCTCCGGTGGGGGGAGGGCCCTCAGGAGATACGCAGTATTTT
j_gene: TRBJ2-3
v_gene: TRBV5-8
abundance: -
d_gene: TRBD2

CDR3aa: CASSERQGLEAFF
CDR3nt: TGTGCCAGCAGTGAAAGGCAGGGGCTGGAAGCTTTCTTT
j_gene: TRBJ1-1
v_gene: TRBV6-1
abundance: -
d_gene: -

CDR3aa: CASSPRQGLMNTEAFF
CDR3nt: TGTGCCAGCAGCCCGAGACAGGGACTCATGAACACTGAAGCTTTCTTT
j_gene: TRBJ1-1
v_gene: TRBV14
abundance: -
d_gene: TRBD1

CDR3aa: CASSAGTTYEQYF
CDR3nt: TGTGCCAGCAGCGCCGGGACTACCTACGAGCAGTACTTC
j_gene: TRBJ2-7
v_gene: TRBV7-2
abundance: once
d_gene: TRBD2

CDR3aa: CASSQGGQGDGYTF
CDR3nt: TGTGCCAGCAGCCAGGGAGGACAGGGGGATGGCTACACCTTC
j_gene: TRBJ1-2
v_gene: TRBV3-1/TRBV3-2
abundance: -
d_gene: TRBD1

CDR3aa: CASSRSPGFQPQHF
CDR3nt: TGTGCCAGCAGTCGTTCTCCAGGGTTCCAGCCCCAGCATTTT
j_gene: TRBJ1-5
v_gene: TRBV28
abundance: -
d_gene: -

CDR3aa: CAISAGLEQFF
CDR3nt: TGTGCCATCAGTGCGGGTCTCGAGCAGTTCTTC
j_gene: TRBJ2-1
v_gene: TRBV10-3
abundance: -
d_gene: -

CDR3aa: CASSLDRGYVVANTGELFF
CDR3nt: TGTGCCAGCAGCTTAGATCGAGGTTATGTAGTGGCGAACACCGGGGAGCTGTTTTTT
j_gene: TRBJ2-2
v_gene: TRBV11-2
abundance: -
d_gene: -

CDR3aa: CASTDWTSGIGEQFF
CDR3nt: TGTGCCAGCACCGACTGGACTAGCGGGATCGGCGAGCAGTTCTTC
j_gene: TRBJ2-1
v_gene: TRBV7-8
abundance: -
d_gene: TRBD2

CDR3aa: CASSWAGESTDTQYF
CDR3nt: TGTGCCAGCAGTTGGGCGGGGGAGAGCACAGATACGCAGTATTTT
j_gene: TRBJ2-3
v_gene: TRBV6-6
abundance: -
d_gene: TRBD2

CDR3aa: CASSQDQGSSSYNEQFF
CDR3nt: TGTGCCAGCAGCCAAGACCAGGGGTCGAGCTCCTACAATGAGCAGTTCTTC
j_gene: TRBJ2-1
v_gene: TRBV3-1/TRBV3-2
abundance: few
d_gene: -

CDR3aa: CASSPGLDRDEQFF
CDR3nt: TGTGCCAGCAGTCCGGGACTAGATCGCGATGAGCAGTTCTTC
j_gene: TRBJ2-1
v_gene: TRBV27
abundance: -
d_gene: TRBD2

CDR3aa: CASSIEASIHEQYF
CDR3nt: TGTGCCAGTAGTATAGAGGCTAGCATTCACGAGCAGTACTTC
j_gene: TRBJ2-7
v_gene: TRBV19
abundance: -
d_gene: -

CDR3aa: CASSWGGVGNQPQHF
CDR3nt: TGTGCCAGCAGTTGGGGGGGGGTAGGCAATCAGCCCCAGCATTTT
j_gene: TRBJ1-5
v_gene: TRBV28
abundance: -
d_gene: -

CDR3aa: CASKRTGDTDTQYF
CDR3nt: TGTGCCAGTAAGAGGACAGGGGACACAGATACGCAGTATTTT
j_gene: TRBJ2-3
v_gene: TRBV19
abundance: few
d_gene: TRBD1

CDR3aa: CASSFVGSVQYF
CDR3nt: TGTGCCAGCAGCTTTGTTGGGAGTGTGCAGTACTTC
j_gene: TRBJ2-7
v_gene: TRBV5-6
abundance: few
d_gene: -

CDR3aa: CASSQDRAGYADTQYF
CDR3nt: TGTGCCAGCAGCCAAGATAGAGCGGGATACGCAGATACGCAGTATTTT
j_gene: TRBJ2-3
v_gene: TRBV4-2
abundance: -
d_gene: TRBD2

CDR3aa: CASSLRGRGTETQYF
CDR3nt: TGTGCCAGCAGTTTAAGGGGGCGCGGGACCGAGACCCAGTACTTC
j_gene: TRBJ2-5
v_gene: TRBV27
abundance: -
d_gene: -

CDR3aa: CASSEKLSGRDTQYF
CDR3nt: TGTGCCAGCAGTGAAAAGTTAAGCGGGAGGGATACGCAGTATTTT
j_gene: TRBJ2-3
v_gene: TRBV6-1
abundance: few
d_gene: TRBD2

CDR3aa: CASSSFYEQYF
CDR3nt: TGTGCCAGCAGCTCCTTCTACGAGCAGTACTTC
j_gene: TRBJ2-7
v_gene: TRBV5-8
abundance: -
d_gene: -

CDR3aa: CATRGSGLRNYGYTF
CDR3nt: TGTGCCACAAGGGGGTCAGGGCTAAGGAACTATGGCTACACCTTC
j_gene: TRBJ1-2
v_gene: TRBV5-6
abundance: -
d_gene: -

CDR3aa: CASSEEGHPRYEQYF
CDR3nt: TGTGCCAGCAGTGAGGAAGGACACCCGCGCTACGAGCAGTACTTC
j_gene: TRBJ2-7
v_gene: TRBV2
abundance: -
d_gene: -

CDR3aa: CASSYGTLGPRGGYEQYF
CDR3nt: TGTGCCAGCAGTTACGGGACGCTCGGTCCTCGGGGGGGCTACGAGCAGTACTTC
j_gene: TRBJ2-7
v_gene: TRBV6-2/TRBV6-3
abundance: -
d_gene: TRBD2

CDR3aa: CASSPTSGRETQYF
CDR3nt: TGTGCCAGCAGTCCCACTAGCGGTCGGGAGACCCAGTACTTC
j_gene: TRBJ2-5
v_gene: TRBV7-9
abundance: once
d_gene: TRBD2

CDR3aa: CASSLTGDNQPQHF
CDR3nt: TGTGCCAGCAGCTTAACCGGGGACAATCAGCCCCAGCATTTT
j_gene: TRBJ1-5
v_gene: TRBV7-8
abundance: once
d_gene: -

CDR3aa: CASSYGQGASSYEQYF
CDR3nt: TGTGCCAGCAGTTATGGACAGGGGGCCAGCTCCTACGAGCAGTACTTC
j_gene: TRBJ2-7
v_gene: TRBV6-6
abundance: -
d_gene: TRBD1

CDR3aa: CSVGAGTGELFF
CDR3nt: TGCAGCGTTGGGGCGGGGACCGGGGAGCTGTTTTTT
j_gene: TRBJ2-2
v_gene: TRBV29-1
abundance: -
d_gene: -

CDR3aa: CASSFPGTGRYEQYF
CDR3nt: TGTGCCAGCAGCTTCCCCGGGACAGGGCGGTACGAGCAGTACTTC
j_gene: TRBJ2-7
v_gene: TRBV7-2
abundance: -
d_gene: TRBD1

CDR3aa: CASSLGTSTEQFF
CDR3nt: TGTGCCAGCAGCTTAGGGACTAGCACTGAGCAGTTCTTC
j_gene: TRBJ2-1
v_gene: TRBV7-3
abundance: few
d_gene: TRBD2